This entry describes one TCR beta chain. These data originate in a study of T cells in Graves' hyperthyroidism and ophthalmopathy. The CDR3 regions of TCR beta were amplified from RNA transcripts. Carried out on the TCR CDR3, a first-round RT-PCR used the HTBI primer set. TCRdb reprocessed the multiplex PCR reads with MiXCR, giving one entry per CDR3 protein. Here the sample spans about 560,000 distinct CDR3 sequences, 40% to 55% being singletons. J was trimmed by 3 bases and V by 10 bases; bases with no gene match: 2. Germline lookup yields CDR1 ENHRY and CDR2 SYGVKD. This CDR3 has 12 amino acids. This clonotype was obtained from a woman younger than 30 with Graves' hyperthyroidism. Sequenced: peripheral blood or thyroid tissue (not recorded which). V is TRBV10-3 and J is TRBJ1-5; TRBD1 matches at 8 bases. CDR3 DNA: TGTGCCAGCAGGGGGCCCAATCAGCCCCAGCATTTT. Translating it yields CASRGPNQPQHF.